Each of the 21 T cell receptor beta chains below was sequenced from the same sample in a study of graft-versus-host responses after intestinal transplantation. TCRdb's copy holds only in-frame clones and misses some; the assay was immunoSEQ multiplex PCR. In the table there are 35,000 to 50,000 clones, about 95% of which are singletons. The sequencing used PBMCs, collected approximately 340 days after intestinal transplant. These TCRs come from a human patient who received an intestinal transplant, so some T cells may come from the graft donor.

The V and J genes are TRBV19 and TRBJ2-7; TRBD2 might be the D (5 bases). Germline V gene lookup returns CDR1 LNHDA and CDR2 SQIVND (reference sequence). The CDR3 is 15 residues long. V gave up 1 base and J gave up 2 bases, with 12 bases separating them. The DNA of the CDR3 is TGTGCCAGTAGTATAGCAGCGGAAACTACCTACGAGCAGTACTTC. Its protein product is CASSIAAETTYEQYF.

The rearrangement uses TRBV19 and TRBJ1-2, with D possibly TRBD1 on 6 matching bases. The length of the CDR3 is 14 residues. The germline CDR1 and CDR2 sequences are LNHDA and SQIVND (reference sequence). Trimming took 2 bases from V and 7 from J, leaving 14 bases between them. The CDR3 loop is CASSIFTGRAGYTF. The CDR3 DNA reads as TGTGCCAGTAGTATATTTACAGGGCGGGCTGGCTACACCTTC.

V usage is TRBV9 and J usage is TRBJ2-7; 8 nucleotides agree with TRBD1. This CDR3 has 13 residues. With 5 bases clipped from V and 6 bases from J, the junction kept 7 bases outside the gene matches. Germline V gives CDR1 SGDLS, CDR2 YYNGEE. In nucleotides, the CDR3 is TGTGCCAGCAGTGGACAGGGAGACCGCGAGCAGTACTTC. This translates into CASSGQGDREQYF.

This clone has only one observation. V and J are TRBV25-1 and TRBJ2-4; 12 nucleotides line up with TRBD2. Germline V gene data show CDR1 as MGHDK and CDR2 as SYGVNS. The CDR3 spans 15 residues. V lost 2 bases to trimming and J lost 4 bases; unmatched junction nucleotides: 0. CDR3 sequence: CASSELAGGKNIQYF. The CDR3 DNA reads as TGTGCCAGCAGTGAACTAGCGGGGGGGAAAAACATTCAGTACTTC.

A single count supports this clone. This CDR3 reads CASSWANTPDTQYF. In nucleotides, the CDR3 is TGTGCCAGTAGTTGGGCGAATACACCAGATACGCAGTATTTT. The chain combines TRBV19 with TRBJ2-3; no definite D call. The V gene's germline CDR1 is LNHDA and CDR2 SQIVND (reference sequence). V was clipped by 5 bases and J by 4 bases, with 13 bases between them. There are 14 residues in the CDR3.

The gene calls are TRBV11-3 and TRBJ2-7; no definite D call. The CDR3 contains 13 residues. V was trimmed by 1 base and J by 1 base, leaving 5 bases between them. Germline V gives CDR1 SGHNT, CDR2 YENEEA. The CDR3 here is CASSLVFSYEQYF. DNA of the CDR3: TGTGCCAGCAGCTTAGTTTTTTCCTACGAGCAGTACTTC.

The sample holds one count of this clone. The chain uses TRBV15 and TRBJ1-2; 7 bases map to TRBD1. The CDR3 runs to 15 residues. CDR1 and CDR2 (germline): LNHNV, YYDKDF (reference sequence). V shed 4 bases and J 1 base; nucleotides not matched to a gene: 6. The DNA of the CDR3 is TGTGCCACCAGCATCCGGACAGGCCTTAACTATGGCTACACCTTC. Translation gives CATSIRTGLNYGYTF. The full variable domain, with the rest looked up from reference TRBV15 and TRBJ1-2, is DAMVIQNPRYQVTQFGKPVTLSCSQTLNHNVMYWYQQKSSQAPKLLFHYYDKDFNNEADTPDNFQSRRPNTSFCFLDIRSPGLGDTAMYLCATSIRTGLNYGYTFGSGTRLTVV.

The genes are TRBV2 and TRBJ2-2, with TRBD1 matching over 7 bases. Germline CDR1 is SNHLY and CDR2 is FYNNEI. With 10 bases clipped from V and 8 bases from J, the junction kept 16 bases outside the gene matches. CDR3 length: 15 amino acids. The CDR3 loop reads CATWAPQGRRGELFF. CDR3 coding DNA: TGTGCCACTTGGGCCCCACAGGGGCGAAGGGGGGAGCTGTTTTTT.

This chain joins TRBV6-5 and TRBJ1-1; weak D call: TRBD1 (6 bases). The V end lost 5 bases, the J end lost 4 bases, and 14 bases lay between the germline ends. The CDR3 sequence is 14 residues long. Germline CDR1 reads MNHEY; CDR2 reads SVGAGI. The CDR3 nucleotides read TGTGCCAGCAGTGAAGAACCCAGGGGCACTGAAGCTTTCTTT. This codes for CASSEEPRGTEAFF.

The rearrangement uses TRBV29-1 and TRBJ2-5, with TRBD2 matching over 9 bases. Germline assignment: CDR1 SQVTM and CDR2 ANQGSEA. Trimming at V came to 6 bases and at J to 5 bases, leaving 7 bases not matched to a gene. The CDR3 runs to 13 residues. The CDR3 nucleotides are TGCAGCGTGGGCGGGAGGGCCAGGGAGACCCAGTACTTC. It yields the protein CSVGGRARETQYF.

The chain is built from TRBV5-1 and TRBJ2-5; the D gene is possibly TRBD1 (5 bases). The CDR3 sequence is 14 residues long. Germline loops: CDR1 SGHRS, CDR2 YFSETQ. V lost 1 base and J 7 bases, leaving 14 bases between the germline ends. CDR3 DNA sequence: TGCGCCAGCAGCTTGTCCGCTCAGGGCCGGACCCAGTACTTC. Translation: CASSLSAQGRTQYF.

The chain's CDR3 is CASSVGGASYGYTF. The CDR3 coding sequence is TGCGCCAGCAGCGTCGGGGGGGCAAGCTATGGCTACACCTTC. The genes are TRBV5-1 and TRBJ1-2; D possibly corresponds to TRBD1 (6 bases). Germline values: CDR1 SGHRS, CDR2 YFSETQ. The length of the CDR3 is 14 residues. Trimming took 4 bases from V and 4 from J, leaving 14 bases between them.

The chain couples TRBV28 to TRBJ2-5; D unresolved. Germline values: CDR1 MDHEN, CDR2 SYDVKM. Trimming cost V 5 bases and J 1 base, with 11 bases left between them. CDR3 length: 14 amino acids. DNA of the CDR3: TGTGCCAGCAGTGTCCCCGACATCCAAGAGACCCAGTACTTC. Its translation: CASSVPDIQETQYF.

The V gene is TRBV7-6, the J gene TRBJ2-5; possibly TRBD2 for D (5 bases). Trimming stripped 5 bases from V and 2 bases from J, with 15 bases between. This CDR3 comprises 15 residues. Germline CDR1 is SGHVS and CDR2 is FNYEAQ. The CDR3 spells CASSGRGVSQETQYF. The CDR3 coding sequence is TGTGCCAGCAGCGGGAGAGGTGTCTCGCAAGAGACCCAGTACTTC.

V gene TRBV2 combines with J gene TRBJ2-5, with D perhaps TRBD1 (6 bases). The CDR3 runs 15 residues. The V and J ends lost 4 bases and 4 bases respectively, with 16 bases between them. From germline, CDR1 is SNHLY and CDR2 FYNNEI. This CDR3 is CASSAGTLGGETQYF. In DNA, the CDR3 is TGTGCCAGCAGTGCGGGGACGCTAGGGGGAGAGACCCAGTACTTC.

The rearrangement links TRBV6-1 to TRBJ2-2, with a tentative D call TRBD1 (6 bases). In germline, CDR1 is MNHNS, CDR2 SASEGT. With 8 bases removed from V and 8 bases from J, the gap between germline ends came to 18 bases. This CDR3 region has 14 residues. DNA of the CDR3: TGTGCCAGCGGAAGACAGGCCTCTCCTGGGGAGCTGTTTTTT. It codes for CASGRQASPGELFF.

The V call is TRBV7-7, the J call TRBJ2-7; 9 bases match TRBD1. V was pared by 4 bases and J by 5 bases, with 3 bases of the junction left unmatched. CDR1 is SSHAT, CDR2 FNYEAQ, per germline (reference sequence). This CDR3 is 13 amino acids long. The CDR3 DNA follows: TGTGCCAGCAGCTCCGGGACAGGGAACGAGCAGTACTTC. As protein: CASSSGTGNEQYF.

The V and J genes are TRBV19 and TRBJ2-2, with 13 bases lining up with TRBD2. Per germline, CDR1 LNHDA and CDR2 SQIVND (reference sequence). V shed 4 bases and J 6 bases; nucleotides not matched to a gene: 8. The CDR3 has 17 residues. This chain's CDR3 is CASSTRTSGSLAGELFF. The CDR3 DNA reads as TGTGCCAGTAGTACCCGGACTAGCGGGAGTCTGGCCGGGGAGCTGTTTTTT.

The CDR3 DNA reads TGCGCCAGCAGAGGGGGGGTTTTAGAGACCCAGTACTTC. The encoded protein is CASRGGVLETQYF. The V gene is TRBV10-2, the J gene TRBJ2-5; D might be TRBD2 (7 bases). Per germline, CDR1 WSHSY and CDR2 SAAADI. Between the trimmed V and J ends, which lost 6 bases and 4 bases, there was a span of 12 bases. The CDR3 covers 13 residues.

The V gene is TRBV11-2, the J gene TRBJ1-3; TRBD1 is a possible D gene (6 bases). Trimming left V 0 bases short and J 4 bases short, with 13 bases between. CDR1 is SGHAT and CDR2 is FQNNGV in the germline V gene. The CDR3 runs 16 residues. CDR3 amino acids: CASSLEAGDLGNTIYF. The CDR3 DNA is TGTGCCAGCAGCTTAGAGGCAGGGGACCTCGGAAACACCATATATTTT.

The chain couples TRBV7-6 to TRBJ1-6, with TRBD1 as a possible D gene (6 bases). This CDR3 comprises 15 residues. The V end was cut by 1 base, the J end by 9 bases, with 13 bases between. Looked up from germline, CDR1 is SGHVS and CDR2 is FNYEAQ. DNA for the CDR3: TGTGCCAGCAGCTTAGAGGGCGGCAGGGGTTCACCCCTCCACTTT. It specifies CASSLEGGRGSPLHF.